Below, one TCR beta chain is given with its context. The participants were between roughly 18 and 100 years old and came from roughly 24 US areas. In assigning cohorts, the study relied on participant-reported clinical history. V lost 1 base to trimming and J lost 1 base, with 13 bases between them. Per the germline V gene, CDR1 is MGHRA and CDR2 is YSYEKL. CDR3 size: 16 residues. In the original processing: Estimation of nucleated cell counts was performed using reference gene primer amplification. The assay was immunoSEQ multiplex PCR, and TCRdb's table has in-frame clones only and misses some. That table gives V, J and clone size, and the DNA gave D and trimming. The data contain around 300,000 clones, around 90% of them singletons. This sample stems from a study of blood T cell repertoires in COVID-19.

The sequenced sample was PBMCs or T cells enriched from blood (not recorded which). This clonotype was sampled from a woman aged 25-40 years who had recovered from COVID-19. This chain connects TRBV4-1 to TRBJ2-5; possibly TRBD1 for D (6 bases). CDR3 region: CASSQGATGFQETQYF. In nucleotides, the CDR3 is TGCGCCAGCAGCCAAGGGGCGACAGGATTCCAAGAGACCCAGTACTTC.